These 6 T cell receptor beta chains were sequenced from one sample in a study of Ad26.COV2.S vaccination and SARS-CoV-2 variants. This table comes from immunoSEQ multiplex PCR, and its TCRdb copy is limited to in-frame clones, with some not included. The data show hundreds of thousands of clones, 89% seen once. Treatment defined: 15 to 20 received Ad26.COV2.S at low or high dose, single or two shots; 5 received placebo; per-sample allocation not given. Day 63 following the first vaccine or placebo injection was when the samples were taken. Source: peripheral blood, taken in a trial of Ad26.COV2.S vaccine versus placebo. These receptors all stem from a person between 18 and 65 years old who received the Ad26.COV2.S COVID-19 vaccine or a placebo.

V is TRBV11-3 and J is TRBJ2-5; D is possibly TRBD1 or TRBD2 (5 bases each). CDR3 length: 14 amino acids. Trimming shortened V by 5 bases and J by 5 bases, and 15 bases separated the two germline ends. CDR1 and CDR2 (germline): SGHNT, YENEEA. CDR3 in amino acids: CASSPGEGWETQYF. CDR3 bases: TGTGCCAGCAGCCCTGGTGAGGGGTGGGAGACCCAGTACTTC.

This clone was picked up a small number of times. This rearrangement joins TRBV5-1 to TRBJ1-1; D is unresolved. This CDR3 comprises 16 residues. V gave up 0 bases and J gave up 1 base, with 13 bases separating them. The V gene's germline CDR1 is SGHRS and CDR2 YFSETQ. CDR3 sequence reads: CASSLGNQGSNTEAFF. The CDR3 DNA follows: TGCGCCAGCAGCTTGGGGAACCAAGGGTCGAACACTGAAGCTTTCTTT.

The genes are TRBV5-6 and TRBJ2-1; the D is unclear. V was cut by 5 bases and J by 4 bases, with 7 bases left in between. The CDR3 is made up of 12 amino acids. Germline V gene lookup returns CDR1 SGHDT and CDR2 YYEEEE. The CDR3 nucleotides read TGTGCCAGCAGGACTCATTACAATGAGCAGTTCTTC. Translating it yields CASRTHYNEQFF.

The genes are TRBV4-2 and TRBJ2-1, with a possible D match to TRBD1 (7 bases). Trimming pared 3 bases from V and 8 bases from J, leaving 17 bases between. The CDR3 is made up of 15 amino acids. Germline CDR1 is LGHNA and CDR2 is YNFKEQ. CDR3 in DNA: TGTGCCAGCAGCCACCCCAGGGGGACTTCGGATGAGCAGTTCTTC. Protein sequence: CASSHPRGTSDEQFF.

This clone was recorded a few times. V usage is TRBV9 and J usage is TRBJ2-1; 11 bases match TRBD2. This CDR3 is built from 16 residues. CDR1 is SGDLS, CDR2 YYNGEE, per germline. With 4 bases clipped from V and 3 bases from J, the junction kept 6 bases outside the gene matches. CDR3 in amino acids: CASSPLSGGGYNEQFF. CDR3 coding DNA: TGTGCCAGCAGCCCCCTTAGCGGGGGGGGCTACAATGAGCAGTTCTTC.

The chain recombines TRBV6-1 with TRBJ2-2; the match to TRBD2 covers 8 bases. Germline V gene data show CDR1 as MNHNS and CDR2 as SASEGT. V shed 2 bases and J 6 bases; nucleotides not matched to a gene: 8. This CDR3 is 16 amino acids long. The CDR3 region is CASSEIRTSWAGELFF. DNA for the CDR3: TGTGCCAGCAGTGAAATTAGGACTAGCTGGGCCGGGGAGCTGTTTTTT.